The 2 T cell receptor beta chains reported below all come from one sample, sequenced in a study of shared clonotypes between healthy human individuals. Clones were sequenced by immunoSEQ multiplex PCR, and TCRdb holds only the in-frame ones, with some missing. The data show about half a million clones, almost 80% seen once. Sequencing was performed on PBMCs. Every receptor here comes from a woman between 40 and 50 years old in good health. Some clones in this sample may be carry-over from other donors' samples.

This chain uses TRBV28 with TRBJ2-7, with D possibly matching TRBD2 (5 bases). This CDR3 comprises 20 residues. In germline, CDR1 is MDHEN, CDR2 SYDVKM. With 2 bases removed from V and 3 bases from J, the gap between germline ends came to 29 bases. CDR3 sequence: CASSLAGYRRAARSLYEQYF. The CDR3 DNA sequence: TGTGCCAGCAGTTTAGCCGGATATCGCAGAGCGGCTCGATCCCTCTACGAGCAGTACTTC.

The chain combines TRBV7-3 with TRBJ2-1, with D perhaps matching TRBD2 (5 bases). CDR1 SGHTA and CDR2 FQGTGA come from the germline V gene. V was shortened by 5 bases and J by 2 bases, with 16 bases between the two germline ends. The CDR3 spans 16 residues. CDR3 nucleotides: TGTGCCAGCAGCCCGAGGCGGGTGATTACCTACAATGAGCAGTTCTTC. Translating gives CASSPRRVITYNEQFF.